These 5 T cell receptor beta chains came from one sample sequenced in a study of beta chain features in type 1 diabetes. Overall study findings and caveats: All four CD4+ subsets from Type 1 diabetes patients carried moderately but significantly shorter TCRB CDR3s.

The sequenced template was cDNA made from the entire isolated RNA. Sequenced by immunoSEQ multiplex PCR; TCRdb stores in-frame clones only, minus some. The sample lists over 200,000 clones; roughly 11% were seen once. These TCRs' antigens remain unknown. Sequenced sample: naive CD4+ T cells from blood. Every receptor here comes from a man aged 25-45 years with type 1 diabetes.

CDR3 sequence: CASSYGQATNEKLFF. The CDR3 coding sequence is TGTGCCAGCAGCTACGGACAAGCAACTAATGAAAAACTGTTTTTT. The rearrangement links TRBV7-9 to TRBJ1-4, with D perhaps TRBD1 (5 bases). This CDR3 spans 15 amino acids. V was shortened by 4 bases and J by 0 bases, with 9 bases between the two germline ends. Per the germline V gene, CDR1 is SEHNR and CDR2 is FQNEAQ (reference sequence).

There are a few counts of this clone. The rearrangement links TRBV29-1 to TRBJ2-1; tentative D call: TRBD1 (6 bases). Trimming removed 7 bases from V and 2 bases from J, with 12 bases in between. Per germline, CDR1 SQVTM and CDR2 ANQGSEA. This CDR3 comprises 13 residues. The CDR3 protein is CSAYRDPYNEQFF. The CDR3, as DNA: TGCAGCGCCTACAGGGACCCCTACAATGAGCAGTTCTTC.

The sample holds a few counts of this clone. The genes are TRBV7-9 and TRBJ1-4; no definite D call. The germline V gene has CDR1 SEHNR and CDR2 FQNEAQ (reference sequence). Trimming took off 1 base at V and 5 bases at J, with 5 bases between the two ends. The CDR3 length is 13 residues. CDR3 nucleotides: TGTGCCAGCAGCTTAGACGGGAATGAAAAACTGTTTTTT. It yields the protein CASSLDGNEKLFF.

The CDR3 spells CASSQDLGDYGYTF. For the CDR3, the DNA is TGTGCCAGCAGCCAAGATCTGGGCGACTATGGCTACACCTTC. The genes are TRBV4-2 and TRBJ1-2; no clear D gene. The germline V gene encodes CDR1 LGHNA and CDR2 YNFKEQ. The CDR3 totals 14 residues. Trimming stripped 0 bases from V and 3 bases from J, with 8 bases between.

This clone occurred a few times. CDR3 nucleotides: TGTGCCTGGAGTGACAGGGAACGAGGACAGCCCCAGCATTTT. It translates to CAWSDRERGQPQHF. The chain combines TRBV30 with TRBJ1-5, with D possibly TRBD1 on 6 matching bases. Germline V gene data show CDR1 as GTSNPN and CDR2 as SVGIG (reference sequence). CDR3 size: 14 residues. V dropped 1 base and J dropped 7 bases, with 14 bases sitting between them.